The entry below gives a single T cell receptor beta chain sequence along with its context. Assay: immunoSEQ multiplex PCR; the TCRdb copy retains only in-frame clones and omits some. Of roughly 100,000 clones listed, approximately 78% are singletons. V shed 6 bases and J shed 5 bases, with 15 bases lying between them. The germline CDR1 and CDR2 sequences are SGHTS and YDEGEE. The CDR3 runs 14 residues. These data originate in a study of blood T cell repertoires in COVID-19. The origin of this receptor is a woman aged 80 or older with acute or convalescent COVID-19. Source material: peripheral blood. The J gene is TRBJ1-5, the V gene TRBV5-8; D is perhaps TRBD1 (5 bases). The CDR3 protein is CASNPGLSDQPQHF. The CDR3 bases are TGTGCCAGCAACCCAGGGCTGTCGGATCAGCCCCAGCATTTT.